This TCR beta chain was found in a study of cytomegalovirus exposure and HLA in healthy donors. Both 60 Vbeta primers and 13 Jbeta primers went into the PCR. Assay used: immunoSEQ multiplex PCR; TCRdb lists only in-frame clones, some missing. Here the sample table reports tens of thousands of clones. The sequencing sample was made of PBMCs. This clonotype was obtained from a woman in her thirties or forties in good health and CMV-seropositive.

CDR3 DNA: TGTGCCAGCAAGTTTAACCCCACAGTTAGGGGTGAGCAGTTCTTC. This translates into CASKFNPTVRGEQFF. V is TRBV27 and J is TRBJ2-1, with D maybe TRBD1 (5 bases). Germline lookup yields CDR1 MNHEY and CDR2 SMNVEV (reference sequence). V was cut by 7 bases and J by 9 bases, with 22 bases left in between. The CDR3 has 15 amino acids.